The present T cell receptor (beta chain) was sequenced within a study of T-cell reconstitution after alpha-beta-depleted transplantation in children. This clonotype occurred a few times. The antigen is not known. V was pared by 2 bases and J by 3 bases, with 8 bases between. CDR3 length equals 15 residues. Study-wide findings and caveats: Where alpha-beta T cells came from about two months after transplant was reportedly several hundred expanded graft clones. In some patients, recipient T cells and intrathymic progenitors surviving conditioning explained high day-60 diversity. It was newly produced T cells that mostly accounted for T-cell counts and diversity one year after transplant.

The library targeted TCRbeta and was prepared with unique molecular identifiers. MiXCR was run by TCRdb on the PCR reads, yielding one entry per CDR3 protein. The data hold a few hundred thousand distinct CDR3 sequences, with around 9.1% observed a single time. The sequence was obtained from a boy younger than two with acute myeloid leukemia, due to receive a stem cell transplant. The rearrangement links TRBV12-3 or TRBV12-4 to TRBJ2-6; no reliable D call. The input for sequencing was PBMCs, taken before TCRalphabeta/CD19-depleted stem cell transplant. The DNA of the CDR3 is TGTGCCAGCAGTTTATCCGGGCTTGGGGCCAACGTCCTGACTTTC. Encoded protein: CASSLSGLGANVLTF.